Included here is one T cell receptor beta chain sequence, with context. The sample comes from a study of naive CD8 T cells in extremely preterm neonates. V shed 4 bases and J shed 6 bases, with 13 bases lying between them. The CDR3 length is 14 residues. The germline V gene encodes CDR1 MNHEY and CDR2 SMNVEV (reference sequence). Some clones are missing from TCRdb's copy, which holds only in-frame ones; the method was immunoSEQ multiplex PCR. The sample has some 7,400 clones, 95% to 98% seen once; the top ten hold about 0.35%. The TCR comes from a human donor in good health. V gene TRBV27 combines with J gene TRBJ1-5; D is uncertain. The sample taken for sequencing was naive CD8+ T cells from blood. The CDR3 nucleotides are TGTGCCAGCAGTTATGGGCAGGTGGGTCAGCCCCAGCATTTT. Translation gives CASSYGQVGQPQHF.